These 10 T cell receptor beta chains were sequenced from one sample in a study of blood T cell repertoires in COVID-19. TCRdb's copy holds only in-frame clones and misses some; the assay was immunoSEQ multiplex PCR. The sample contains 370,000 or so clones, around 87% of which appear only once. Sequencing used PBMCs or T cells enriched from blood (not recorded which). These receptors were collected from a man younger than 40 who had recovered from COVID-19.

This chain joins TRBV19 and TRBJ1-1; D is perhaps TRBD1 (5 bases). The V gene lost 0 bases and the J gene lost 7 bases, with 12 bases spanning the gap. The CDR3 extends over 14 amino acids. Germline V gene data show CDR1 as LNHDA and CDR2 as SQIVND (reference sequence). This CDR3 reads CASSIDRDWSEAFF. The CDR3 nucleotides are TGTGCCAGTAGTATAGACAGGGATTGGAGTGAAGCTTTCTTT.

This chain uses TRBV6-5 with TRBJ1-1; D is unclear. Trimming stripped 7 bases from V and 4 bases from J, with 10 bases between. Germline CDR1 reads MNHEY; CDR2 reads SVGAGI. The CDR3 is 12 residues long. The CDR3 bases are TGTGCCAGCAAAGGCAGACTCACTGAAGCTTTCTTT. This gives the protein CASKGRLTEAFF.

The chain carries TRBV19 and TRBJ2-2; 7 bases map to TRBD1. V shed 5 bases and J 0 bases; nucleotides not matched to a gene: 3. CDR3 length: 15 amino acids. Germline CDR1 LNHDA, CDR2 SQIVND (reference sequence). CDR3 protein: CASSVDRANTGELFF. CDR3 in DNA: TGTGCCAGTAGTGTCGACAGGGCGAACACCGGGGAGCTGTTTTTT.

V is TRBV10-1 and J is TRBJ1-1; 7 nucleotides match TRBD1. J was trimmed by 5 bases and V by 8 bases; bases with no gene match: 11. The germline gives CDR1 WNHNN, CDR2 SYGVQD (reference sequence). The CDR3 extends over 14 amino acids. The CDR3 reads CASRTGFSGTEAFF. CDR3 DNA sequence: TGCGCCAGCCGGACAGGATTTTCAGGGACTGAAGCTTTCTTT.

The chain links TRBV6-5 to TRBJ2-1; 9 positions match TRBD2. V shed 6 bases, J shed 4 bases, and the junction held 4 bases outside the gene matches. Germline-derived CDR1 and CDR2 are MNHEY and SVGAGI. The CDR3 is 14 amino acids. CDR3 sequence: CASRSGGNYNEQFF. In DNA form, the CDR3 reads TGTGCCAGCAGAAGCGGGGGGAATTACAATGAGCAGTTCTTC.

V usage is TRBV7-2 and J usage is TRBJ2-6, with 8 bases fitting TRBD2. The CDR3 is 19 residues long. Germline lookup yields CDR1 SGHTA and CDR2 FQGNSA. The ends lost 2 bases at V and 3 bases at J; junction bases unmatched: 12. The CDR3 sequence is CASSLQGSGGPVGANVLTF. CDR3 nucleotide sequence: TGTGCCAGCAGCTTACAAGGCAGCGGGGGCCCAGTTGGGGCCAACGTCCTGACTTTC.

CDR3 coding DNA: TGCGCCAGCAGCTATAAAAACCCGGGACTAGCGGGGGGAGAGACCCAGTACTTC. This gives the protein CASSYKNPGLAGGETQYF. The chain employs TRBV5-1 and TRBJ2-5, with 15 bases fitting TRBD2. Trimming cost V 3 bases and J 4 bases; bases outside gene matches: 10. The CDR3 sequence is 18 residues long. Germline CDR1 and CDR2: SGHRS and YFSETQ. The whole variable domain, remainder taken from reference TRBV5-1 and TRBJ2-5, is KAGVTQTPRYLIKTRGQQVTLSCSPISGHRSVSWYQQTPGQGLQFLFEYFSETQRNKGNFPGRFSGRQFSNSRSEMNVSTLELGDSALYLCASSYKNPGLAGGETQYFGPGTRLLVL.

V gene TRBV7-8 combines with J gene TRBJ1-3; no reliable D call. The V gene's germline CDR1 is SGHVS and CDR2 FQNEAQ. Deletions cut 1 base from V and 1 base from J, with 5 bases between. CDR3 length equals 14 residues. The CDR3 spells CASSLGGSGNTIYF. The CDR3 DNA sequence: TGTGCCAGCAGCTTAGGAGGGTCTGGAAACACCATATATTTT.

CDR3: CASRPRGGANTGELFF. CDR3 coding DNA: TGTGCCAGCCGTCCCCGCGGGGGAGCCAACACCGGGGAGCTGTTTTTT. The rearrangement links TRBV2 to TRBJ2-2; 7 positions agree with TRBD2. This CDR3 contains 16 residues. Germline V gives CDR1 SNHLY, CDR2 FYNNEI. The V and J ends lost 8 bases and 2 bases, in that order; junction bases with no gene match: 11.

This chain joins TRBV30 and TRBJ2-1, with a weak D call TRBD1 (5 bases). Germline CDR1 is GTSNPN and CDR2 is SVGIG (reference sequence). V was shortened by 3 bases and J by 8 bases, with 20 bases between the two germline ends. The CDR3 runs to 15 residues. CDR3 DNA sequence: TGTGCCTGGAGGTCATCAGGGCAGTTGGGCCATGAGCAGTTCTTC. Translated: CAWRSSGQLGHEQFF.